This T cell receptor beta chain was documented in a study of T cells in Graves' hyperthyroidism and ophthalmopathy. In the case of this clonotype: Its antigen remains unidentified. Sequence at one end of the junction differs from germline and may be a read error.

The CDR3 extends over 12 amino acids. The germline V gene encodes CDR1 SEHNR and CDR2 FQNEAQ (reference sequence). The study included ophthalmopathy patients with Clinical Activity Score at least 3, NOSPECS grade at least 4 and duration under 3 months. The study, taken as a whole, reports: A model using 13 V-J features told ophthalmopathy apart from stable hyperthyroidism.

Amplification yielded TCR beta CDR3 regions, with RNA transcripts as the source. Researchers ran a first-round RT-PCR on the TCR CDR3 using the HTBI primer set. TCRdb re-called the multiplex PCR reads through MiXCR, storing one row per CDR3 protein. The data show under 350,000 distinct CDR3 sequences, over 15% seen once. Sequenced material: blood. V gene TRBV7-9 combines with J gene TRBJ2-1; possibly TRBD2 for D (6 bases). This clonotype originated in an older woman with Graves' ophthalmopathy. CDR3 region: CASSLARGQLVF. The CDR3 DNA follows: TGTGCCAGCAGCTTAGCGCGGGGTCAGTTGGTCTTC.